The 30 T cell receptor beta chains below come from one sample, sequenced in a study of tumor-infiltrating lymphocytes in primary liver carcinoma. RNA and DNA were co-extracted from approximately 20-30 mg of unsorted bulk tissue. With a constant-region primer, TCR beta cDNA was made from about 0.55 ug of total RNA. A slightly modified ARM-PCR protocol with three nested multiplex PCR rounds produced these TCR beta libraries. PCR rounds one and two used TRBV1-TRBV30 forward primers with a C-beta reverse primer for 9 to 10 cycles each. In TCRdb, the multiplex PCR reads were re-called with MiXCR into one record per CDR3 protein. Among about 48,000 distinct CDR3 sequences listed, 70% to 85% were seen once. Sequencing was carried out using liver tumor tissue from sampling region 3. The subset here: tumor region T3, left-lateral pole. These TCRs come from a man aged 40-50 years with primary liver carcinoma and hepatitis B virus infection.

A note on this clonotype: The junction differs from germline at one of its ends, possibly a read error. The V call is TRBV6-5, the J call TRBJ2-1; TRBD2 is a possible D gene (7 bases). The CDR3 totals 14 residues. Germline CDR1 reads MNHEY; CDR2 reads SVGAGI. CDR3 bases: TGTGTCAGCAGAGGGGGGGTCCTCTACAATGAGCAGTCCTTC. This codes for CVSRGGVLYNEQSF.

The V and J genes are TRBV12-3 or TRBV12-4 and TRBJ2-5; 7 positions match TRBD2. The length of the CDR3 is 15 residues. V lost 6 bases and J lost 1; bases outside the gene matches: 8. The CDR3 nucleotides read TGTGCCAGCAGCTCAGAAGGGAGGGGCCAAGAGACCCAGTACTTC. Its translation is CASSSEGRGQETQYF.

This clonotype has more than one count but fewer than ten. Since no conserved phenylalanine or tryptophan closes the CDR3, a read error is the likely cause. CDR3 loop: CASSASTGVNRHETQYS. For the CDR3, the DNA is TGTGCCAGCAGCGCTAGCACGGGGGTAAATCGCCATGAGACCCAGTACTCC. The gene calls are TRBV6-1 and TRBJ2-5; D perhaps matches TRBD2 (6 bases). Trimming shortened V by 6 bases and J by 5 bases, and 25 bases separated the two germline ends. CDR1 MNHNS and CDR2 SASEGT come from the germline V gene. This CDR3 region has 17 residues.

The chain is built from TRBV4-1 and TRBJ2-1, with 7 nucleotides matching TRBD2. Germline V gene lookup returns CDR1 MGHRA and CDR2 YSYEKL. V trimming: 3 bases; J trimming: 4 bases; junction bases outside the gene matches: 0. The CDR3 is 13 residues long. The CDR3 DNA is TGCGCCAGCAGCCAGGGAGGGTACAATGAGCAGTTCTTC. Protein product: CASSQGGYNEQFF.

A note on this clonotype: A read error is likely, as this CDR3 ends without the conserved phenylalanine or tryptophan. The chain couples TRBV12-3 or TRBV12-4 to TRBJ2-6, with D perhaps being TRBD1 or TRBD2 (5 bases each). The CDR3 consists of 16 residues. In nucleotides, the CDR3 is TGTGCCAGCAGTTTATCTTCGCACTCCGGGGCCGACGTCCTGACTCTC. Its protein product is CASSLSSHSGADVLTL.

The rearrangement links TRBV5-1 to TRBJ1-1; 7 nucleotides line up with TRBD1. CDR1 and CDR2 (germline): SGHRS, YFSETQ. V gave up 0 bases and J gave up 6 bases; unmatched junction bases: 8. This CDR3 comprises 15 residues. DNA of the CDR3: TGCGCCAGCAGCTTGGGGGGTGTAGGGGGCCCTGAAGCTTTCTTT. Its translation: CASSLGGVGGPEAFF.

This clonotype was counted many times. The rearrangement joins TRBV6-6 to TRBJ2-7, with TRBD2 identical over 9 bases. Germline V gives CDR1 MNHNY, CDR2 SVGAGI (reference sequence). The V segment lost 7 bases and the J segment 0 bases; nucleotides outside the gene matches: 16. The CDR3 consists of 18 residues. The CDR3: CASNPERLAARSSYEQYF. The CDR3 DNA sequence: TGTGCCAGCAATCCTGAAAGACTAGCGGCCCGGAGCTCCTACGAGCAGTACTTC.

A remark on this clonotype: The junction and the germline gene differ at one end; a read error may be behind it. The V and J genes are TRBV4-1 and TRBJ2-3; possibly TRBD1 for D (6 bases). The CDR3 loop spans 17 amino acids. Germline V gene lookup returns CDR1 MGHRA and CDR2 YSYEKL. In nucleotides, the CDR3 is TGTGCCAGCAACCCGTCAATCGACAGGAGTATTGGAGATACGCAGTATTTT. Protein product: CASNPSIDRSIGDTQYF.

A word on this clonotype: One junction end does not reproduce the germline sequence, and a read error may be involved. CDR3 residues: CSVLAGGPAAYTWELFF. As DNA, the CDR3 is TGCAGCGTTCTAGCGGGAGGGCCAGCTGCGTACACCTGGGAGCTGTTCTTT. The rearrangement links TRBV29-1 to TRBJ2-2; TRBD2 matches 12 bases. Germline V gives CDR1 SQVTM, CDR2 ANQGSEA. The CDR3 contains 17 residues.

This chain joins TRBV12-3 or TRBV12-4 and TRBJ2-2; 14 bases match TRBD2. This CDR3 has 22 amino acids. The J segment lost 3 bases and the V segment lost 6 bases, leaving 21 bases of the junction unmatched. The CDR3 DNA reads as TGTGCCAGCAGACCCTCCTGGGTCCCCGGGACTAGCGGGAGAAGAGACACCGGGGAGCTGTTTTTT. Translating gives CASRPSWVPGTSGRRDTGELFF.

Regarding this clonotype: The missing conserved phenylalanine or tryptophan at the end of this CDR3 makes a read error likely. The V call is TRBV6-1, the J call TRBJ2-1; 11 nucleotides agree with TRBD2. The CDR3 consists of 15 residues. Germline assignment: CDR1 MNHNS and CDR2 SASEGT. Trimming removed 5 bases from V and 5 bases from J; junction bases left unmatched: 5. CDR3 DNA sequence: TGTGCCAGCAGTAAATGGGGACTAGCGGACAATGAGCAGTTCCTC. Amino acids: CASSKWGLADNEQFL.

The rearrangement uses TRBV10-3 and TRBJ1-1; D is ambiguous. The CDR3 extends over 18 amino acids. Trimming removed 3 bases at V and 6 bases at J, with 26 bases between. Germline CDR1 is ENHRY and CDR2 is SYGVKD. The CDR3 is CAISDSGRGPADDPEAFF. CDR3 DNA sequence: TGTGCCATCAGTGACTCCGGGAGAGGGCCCGCTGATGACCCTGAAGCTTTCTTT.

Worth noting for this clonotype: The junction departs from the called germline gene at one end, perhaps through a read error. The chain links TRBV4-1 to TRBJ2-3, with 7 bases matching TRBD2. CDR1 is MGHRA, CDR2 YSYEKL, per germline. This CDR3 region has 15 residues. DNA for the CDR3: TGCGCCAGCAGCCCCCCTGGGAGGGGCACAGATACACAGTATTTT. It specifies CASSPPGRGTDTQYF.

This clonotype was seen only once. One end of the junction is discordant with germline, which a read error may explain. This chain links TRBV30 with TRBJ2-7; 11 bases align to TRBD2. This CDR3 has 16 amino acids. Germline V CDR1 and CDR2: GTSNPN, SVGIG (reference sequence). CDR3 nucleotides: TGCGTCTGGTGTTTAACTAGCGGGAGATTCTCCTACGAGCAGTACTTC. Residues: CVWCLTSGRFSYEQYF.

Of note for this clonotype: Compared with germline, one end of the junction differs, possibly owing to a read error. The chain uses TRBV29-1 and TRBJ2-7; the match to TRBD1 covers 9 bases. The CDR3 length is 12 residues. The germline gives CDR1 SQVTM, CDR2 ANQGSEA. CDR3 DNA: TGCAGCGTGAGGGGGGACAGGGAGGAGCAATACTTC. It specifies CSVRGDREEQYF.

As concerns this clonotype: Compared with germline, one end of the junction differs, possibly owing to a read error. This sequence joins TRBV11-2 and TRBJ2-1; 8 bases agree with TRBD2. The CDR3 covers 16 residues. Germline assignment: CDR1 SGHAT and CDR2 FQNNGV. CDR3 in DNA: TGTACCAGCAGCTTGGATATCGGACTAGCCATGGGCGAGCAGTTATTC. Its translation is CTSSLDIGLAMGEQLF.

In regard to this clonotype: Its ends do not fully match the called genes, so a read error is possible. This sequence joins TRBV4-1 and TRBJ2-7; TRBD2 matches 9 bases. Germline CDR1 is MGHRA and CDR2 is YSYEKL. The CDR3 has 17 residues. The CDR3 spells CASTVTSGYFSTYEQYF. The CDR3 nucleotides are TGCGCCAGCACCGTCACTAGCGGGTACTTTTCCACCTACGAGCAGTATTTC.

On this clonotype itself: Since no conserved phenylalanine or tryptophan closes the CDR3, a read error is the likely cause. No DNA is shown, since the ends of the CDR3 on it are uncertain; the CDR3 is the one TCRdb lists. The CDR3 protein is CASSEMRTGYGYTL. J is TRBJ1-2 and V is TRBV6-1; TRBD1 is the table's D call, not checked against the DNA. Germline CDR1 and CDR2: MNHNS and SASEGT. The CDR3 length equals 14 residues, ends included.

As concerns this clonotype: The junction shows a germline mismatch at one end, possibly a read error. The chain has TRBV11-1 and TRBJ2-7; D remains ambiguous. Germline V gene data show CDR1 as SGHAT and CDR2 as FQDESV (reference sequence). This CDR3 is built from 15 residues. CDR3 region: CASSLDATVSYEQYF. The DNA of the CDR3 is TGCGCCAGCAGCTTGGATGCGACCGTGTCCTACGAGCAGTACTTC.

This clonotype was seen just once. This sequence joins TRBV11-2 and TRBJ2-1; 10 bases match TRBD2. This CDR3 has 16 residues. V gave up 3 bases and J gave up 8 bases; unmatched junction bases: 10. Germline V gene lookup returns CDR1 SGHAT and CDR2 FQNNGV. Written as DNA, the CDR3 is TGTGCCAGCAGCTTGGAAGGGAAAAGCGGGAGGGATGAGCAGTTCTTC. This codes for CASSLEGKSGRDEQFF. The variable domain in full, completed from reference TRBV11-2 and TRBJ2-1, reads EAGVAQSPRYKIIEKRQSVAFWCNPISGHATLYWYQQILGQGPKLLIQFQNNGVVDDSQLPKDRFSAERLKGVDSTLKIQPAKLEDSAVYLCASSLEGKSGRDEQFFGPGTRLTVL.

The chain combines TRBV29-1 with TRBJ1-2; D gene ambiguous. Germline assignment: CDR1 SQVTM and CDR2 ANQGSEA. With 6 bases removed from V and 7 bases from J, the gap between germline ends came to 15 bases. The CDR3 sequence is 12 residues long. CDR3 bases: TGCAGCGTCGGCTCTGGCAGCTTTGGCTACACCTTC. Translated, it gives CSVGSGSFGYTF.

Turning to this clonotype: An end of the junction differs from the germline gene, which may be a read error. The chain has TRBV11-2 and TRBJ1-1; D is ambiguous. The CDR3 is 13 residues long. CDR1 and CDR2 (germline): SGHAT, FQNNGV. The CDR3: CASNLDWRVEAFF. The CDR3 region has the DNA TGTGCCAGCAACTTAGACTGGCGGGTTGAAGCTTTCTTT.

To note about this clonotype: At one end the junction does not follow the germline gene, possibly because of a read error. This chain connects TRBV10-1 to TRBJ2-1, with TRBD2 matching over 7 bases. The CDR3 runs 15 residues. Germline V gene sequence: CDR1 WNHNN, CDR2 SYGVQD (reference sequence). The CDR3 here is CASSGKRGSHNEQLF. The CDR3 nucleotides are TGCGCCAGCAGTGGGAAGCGGGGTTCCCACAATGAGCAGTTATTC.

Notes on this clonotype: Compared with germline, one end of the junction differs, possibly owing to a read error. The rearrangement uses TRBV28 and TRBJ1-2; no reliable D call. CDR1 and CDR2 from the germline V gene are MDHEN and SYDVKM. CDR3 length equals 15 residues. CDR3 nucleotides: TGTGCCAGCAGTTTATTTTTGGACCCTAACTATGGCCACACCTTC. Protein sequence: CASSLFLDPNYGHTF.

This clonotype was found once. The junction shows a germline mismatch at one end, possibly a read error. The rearrangement uses TRBV5-1 and TRBJ1-5; 10 nucleotides align to TRBD1. This CDR3 comprises 14 residues. Germline V gene sequence: CDR1 SGHRS, CDR2 YFSETQ. The DNA for the CDR3 is TGCGCCAGCAGCTATGGGGACAGGGGTCAGCCACAGCATTTT. This codes for CASSYGDRGQPQHF.

Details on this clonotype: Mismatch with germline at one junction end may stem from a read error. V and J are TRBV28 and TRBJ1-5; D not resolved. The CDR3 is 15 residues long. CDR1 is MDHEN, CDR2 SYDVKM, per germline. The CDR3 reads CASSHRRSGNQSQHF. The CDR3 DNA follows: TGTGCCAGCAGCCACCGTCGCTCGGGCAATCAGTCCCAGCATTTT.

Concerning this clonotype itself: An end of the junction does not agree with germline; a read error may underlie this. The V call is TRBV11-2, the J call TRBJ2-3, with TRBD2 identical over 7 bases. CDR3 length: 15 residues. Looked up from germline, CDR1 is SGHAT and CDR2 is FQNNGV. In DNA form, the CDR3 reads TGTGGCAGCAGCTTACGGGGGGTTGGCACAGAGACGCAGTATTTT. Translated, it gives CGSSLRGVGTETQYF. The full variable domain, in which reference TRBV11-2 and TRBJ2-3 provide the parts outside the CDR3, is EAGVAQSPRYKIIEKRQSVAFWCNPISGHATLYWYQQILGQGPKLLIQFQNNGVVDDSQLPKDRFSAERLKGVDSTLKIQPAKLEDSAVYLCGSSLRGVGTETQYFGPGTRLTVL.

This sequence joins TRBV29-1 and TRBJ2-5; D is possibly TRBD1 (5 bases). CDR1 is SQVTM and CDR2 is ANQGSEA in the germline V gene. The V gene lost 5 bases and the J gene lost 2 bases, with 12 bases spanning the gap. The CDR3 is made up of 13 amino acids. Written as DNA, the CDR3 is TGCAGCGTTCAAGGCAGGGAACAAGAGACCCAGTACTTC. Encoded protein: CSVQGREQETQYF.

A word on this clonotype: The junction shows a germline mismatch at one end, possibly a read error. The V and J genes are TRBV7-9 and TRBJ2-1; D may match TRBD1 or TRBD2 (5 bases each). This CDR3 contains 15 residues. Germline V lookup: CDR1 SEHNR, CDR2 FQNEAQ (reference sequence). CDR3 protein: CASSANEGIYNEQLF. The CDR3 bases are TGTGCCAGCAGCGCTAACGAGGGGATCTACAATGAGCAGCTCTTC.

A note on this clonotype: Sequence at one end of the junction differs from germline and may be a read error. This sequence joins TRBV6-6 and TRBJ2-7; 10 positions agree with TRBD2. Germline V gene sequence: CDR1 MNHNY, CDR2 SVGAGI (reference sequence). The CDR3 has 16 amino acids. The CDR3 is CASSYSMPSGSNEQYF. The CDR3 DNA is TGTGCCAGCAGTTACAGCATGCCTAGCGGGAGCAACGAGCAGTATTTC.